These 15 T cell receptor beta chains originate from one sample sequenced in a study of patients and donors after allogeneic stem cell transplantation. MiXCR, run by TCRdb on the RT-PCR reads, gives a single entry per CDR3 protein. The data contain 390,000 or so distinct CDR3 sequences, roughly 17% of them singletons. The material sequenced was blood, either unsorted or a sorted T cell fraction (not recorded which). The receptors derive from a human donor who was either an allogeneic HSCT recipient or a stem cell or donor lymphocyte infusion donor (not recorded which). It is not recorded whose cells these are; they may come from a transplant donor.

The CDR3 DNA follows: TGTGCCAGCAGCATTTCAAGGACAGAGATTACAGATACGCAGTATTTT. The encoded protein is CASSISRTEITDTQYF. The rearrangement joins TRBV6-2 or TRBV6-3 to TRBJ2-3, with D perhaps TRBD1 (6 bases). Per germline, CDR1 MNHEY and CDR2 SVGEGT. CDR3 length: 16 amino acids. Trimming took 6 bases from V and 3 from J, leaving 19 bases between them.

V usage is TRBV4-1 and J usage is TRBJ1-2; D is unclear. The germline gives CDR1 MGHRA, CDR2 YSYEKL. V lost 2 bases and J 1 base, leaving 17 bases between the germline ends. The CDR3 runs to 17 residues. The CDR3 DNA follows: TGCGCCAGCAGCCAATTGACCAAGACAACAGTTAACTATGGCTACACCTTC. Protein: CASSQLTKTTVNYGYTF.

The sample holds a few counts of this clonotype. CDR3 in DNA: TGTGCCTGGTGGGGGAACACTGAAGCTTTCTTT. Protein: CAWWGNTEAFF. The gene calls are TRBV30 and TRBJ1-1; no definite D call. Looked up from germline, CDR1 is GTSNPN and CDR2 is SVGIG (reference sequence). V lost 5 bases and J 1 base, leaving 5 bases between the germline ends. The CDR3 runs 11 residues.

This clonotype was seen more than once but under ten times. The chain combines TRBV6-1 with TRBJ2-3; D possibly matches TRBD1 or TRBD2 (5 bases each). Per germline, CDR1 MNHNS and CDR2 SASEGT. The V end lost 5 bases, the J end lost 4 bases, and 10 bases lay between the germline ends. This CDR3 is 13 amino acids long. The CDR3 region has the DNA TGTGCCAGCAGTCGGGACCCCGCAGATACGCAGTATTTT. This gives the protein CASSRDPADTQYF.

V usage is TRBV7-8 and J usage is TRBJ2-6, with TRBD1 identical over 12 bases. The length of the CDR3 is 18 residues. After removal of 1 base from V and 5 bases from J, the junction contained 6 bases not matched to a gene. Germline V gives CDR1 SGHVS, CDR2 FQNEAQ. CDR3 DNA sequence: TGTGCCAGCAGCTTAGTGGGACAGGGGGCTGGAAGGGCCAACGTCCTGACTTTC. It encodes CASSLVGQGAGRANVLTF. Based on the CDR3 plus reference TRBV7-8 and TRBJ2-6, the full variable domain is GAGVSQSPRYKVAKRGQDVALRCDPISGHVSLFWYQQALGQGPEFLTYFQNEAQLDKSGLPSDRFFAERPEGSVSTLKIQRTQQEDSAVYLCASSLVGQGAGRANVLTFGAGSRLTVL.

The sample holds a few counts of this clonotype. The chain employs TRBV15 and TRBJ1-4; a possible D gene is TRBD1 (6 bases). V lost 0 bases and J lost 10, with 12 bases in between. Germline assignment: CDR1 LNHNV and CDR2 YYDKDF (reference sequence). The CDR3 consists of 14 residues. CDR3 coding DNA: TGTGCCACCAGCAGAGATTGGCAAGGGGGAAAACTGTTTTTT. Residues: CATSRDWQGGKLFF. Full variable domain (outside the CDR3, taken from reference TRBV15 and TRBJ1-4): DAMVIQNPRYQVTQFGKPVTLSCSQTLNHNVMYWYQQKSSQAPKLLFHYYDKDFNNEADTPDNFQSRRPNTSFCFLDIRSPGLGDTAMYLCATSRDWQGGKLFFGSGTQLSVL.

Ten or more counts support this clonotype. The chain recombines TRBV12-3 or TRBV12-4 with TRBJ2-6; D ambiguous. The CDR3 runs 17 residues. V lost 1 base and J lost 2, with 12 bases in between. The CDR3 spells CASSLGQSFAGANVLTF. In DNA, the CDR3 is TGTGCCAGCAGTTTAGGTCAGTCGTTTGCTGGGGCCAACGTCCTGACTTTC.

The gene calls are TRBV27 and TRBJ1-3; tentatively, D is TRBD1 (6 bases). There are 16 residues in the CDR3. Trimming removed 4 bases at V and 1 base at J, with 14 bases between. Looked up from germline, CDR1 is MNHEY and CDR2 is SMNVEV (reference sequence). For the CDR3, the DNA is TGTGCCAGCAGTTCCCTGACAGGAGGGTCTGGAAACACCATATATTTT. The encoded protein is CASSSLTGGSGNTIYF.

Notes on this clonotype: A much larger clonotype is one base distant, so this may be a read error. This chain joins TRBV7-8 and TRBJ1-3; D remains unclear. Germline CDR1 SGHVS, CDR2 FQNEAQ. Trimming shortened V by 4 bases and J by 4 bases, and 5 bases separated the two germline ends. CDR3 length: 12 amino acids. CDR3 nucleotides: TGTGCCAGCAGCTCACAGGGAAACACCATATATTTT. It yields the protein CASSSQGNTIYF.

The chain links TRBV6-1 to TRBJ1-2; 9 nucleotides match TRBD1. V was clipped by 6 bases and J by 4 bases; unmatched bases: 3. This CDR3 contains 13 residues. Germline CDR1 reads MNHNS; CDR2 reads SASEGT. This CDR3 is CASRGQGGYGYTF. As DNA, the CDR3 is TGTGCCAGCAGGGGACAGGGAGGCTATGGCTACACCTTC.

This clonotype was picked up many times. This chain uses TRBV6-2 or TRBV6-3 with TRBJ2-1, with TRBD1 matching 9 bases. The trim removed 0 bases at V and 5 bases at J, leaving 8 bases unmatched. This CDR3 has 17 amino acids. Germline CDR1 MNHEY, CDR2 SVGEGT. Here the CDR3 reads CASSYSPGQGFNNEQFF. The CDR3 region has the DNA TGTGCCAGCAGTTACTCGCCCGGACAGGGGTTCAACAATGAGCAGTTCTTC.

This chain joins TRBV12-3 or TRBV12-4 and TRBJ2-7, with 8 bases fitting TRBD1. After removal of 3 bases from V and 5 bases from J, the junction contained 9 bases not matched to a gene. The CDR3 extends over 15 amino acids. CDR3 nucleotides: TGTGCCAGCAGTTTTCGACAGGGGAGGATCCACGAGCAGTACTTC. This translates into CASSFRQGRIHEQYF.

The chain uses TRBV5-1 and TRBJ2-3, with D possibly being TRBD1 or TRBD2 (5 bases each). Germline CDR1 SGHRS, CDR2 YFSETQ. V dropped 3 bases and J dropped 5 bases, with 13 bases sitting between them. There are 14 residues in the CDR3. CDR3 loop: CASSSKGRVDTQYF. The DNA of the CDR3 is TGCGCCAGCAGCTCTAAGGGACGCGTAGATACGCAGTATTTT.

This clonotype has a handful of counts. This chain links TRBV12-3 or TRBV12-4 with TRBJ1-2; weak D call: TRBD1 (5 bases). Trimming took off 7 bases at V and 6 bases at J, with 15 bases between the two ends. The CDR3 length is 13 residues. The CDR3 nucleotides read TGTGCCAGCACCCGGGGCAGGGTGGATGGCTACACCTTC. Its translation is CASTRGRVDGYTF.

The V gene is TRBV20-1, the J gene TRBJ2-7; TRBD1 matches 7 bases. The trim removed 3 bases at V and 6 bases at J, leaving 8 bases unmatched. Germline CDR1 is DFQATT and CDR2 is SNEGSKA (reference sequence). This CDR3 comprises 13 residues. The CDR3 DNA follows: TGCAGTGCTAGCCAAACAGGGGAAGGCGAGCAGTACTTC. Protein: CSASQTGEGEQYF.